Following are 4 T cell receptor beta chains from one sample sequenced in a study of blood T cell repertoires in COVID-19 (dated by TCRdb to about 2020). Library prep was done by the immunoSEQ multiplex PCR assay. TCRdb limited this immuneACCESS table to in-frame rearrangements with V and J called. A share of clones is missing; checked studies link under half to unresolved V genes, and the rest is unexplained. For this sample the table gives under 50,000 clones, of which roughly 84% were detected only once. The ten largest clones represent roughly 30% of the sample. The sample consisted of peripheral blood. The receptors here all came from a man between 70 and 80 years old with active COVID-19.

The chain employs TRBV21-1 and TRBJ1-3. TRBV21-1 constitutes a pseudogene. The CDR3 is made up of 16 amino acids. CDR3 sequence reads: CASSKVGREFGNTIYF. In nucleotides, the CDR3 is TGTGCCAGCAGCAAAGTGGGGCGGGAATTCGGAAACACCATATATTTT.

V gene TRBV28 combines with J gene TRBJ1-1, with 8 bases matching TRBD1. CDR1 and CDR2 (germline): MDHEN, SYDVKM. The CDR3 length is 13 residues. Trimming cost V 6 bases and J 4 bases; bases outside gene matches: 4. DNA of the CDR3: TGTGCCAGCAGGGTTACAGGGGGCACTGAAGCTTTCTTT. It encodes CASRVTGGTEAFF.

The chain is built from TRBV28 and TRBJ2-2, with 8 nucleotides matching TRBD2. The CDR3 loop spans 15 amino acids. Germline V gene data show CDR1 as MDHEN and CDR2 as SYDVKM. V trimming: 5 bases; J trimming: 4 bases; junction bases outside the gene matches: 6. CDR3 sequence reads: CASSPRGAPTGELFF. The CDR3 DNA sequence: TGTGCCAGCAGTCCGCGGGGGGCCCCCACCGGGGAGCTGTTTTTT.

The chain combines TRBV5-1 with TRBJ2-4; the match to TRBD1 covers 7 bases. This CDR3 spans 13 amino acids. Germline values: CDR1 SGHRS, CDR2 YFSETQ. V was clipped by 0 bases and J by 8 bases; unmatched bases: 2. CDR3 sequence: CASSLGDRDIQYF. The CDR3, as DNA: TGCGCCAGCAGCTTGGGCGACAGGGACATTCAGTACTTC.